These 7 T cell receptor beta chains were sequenced from one sample in a study of blood T cell repertoires in COVID-19 (dated by TCRdb to the early 2020s). Library preparation employed the immunoSEQ multiplex PCR assay. Drawn from immuneACCESS, this table holds only the in-frame rearrangements with V and J called that TCRdb kept. Clones are partly lost; checked studies trace under half to an unresolved V gene and leave the rest unexplained. This sample has about 110,000 clones in its table, and about 84% of those were observed once. Clones ranked in the top ten supply 11% to 15% of the sample. The specimen sequenced was peripheral blood. Source of these receptors: an older woman with acute or convalescent COVID-19.

The chain carries TRBV7-2 and TRBJ1-2; D call uncertain. The CDR3 contains 15 residues. The V and J ends lost 1 base and 0 bases respectively, with 9 bases between them. Germline V CDR1 and CDR2: SGHTA, FQGNSA. The CDR3 nucleotides read TGTGCCAGCAGCTTAGATTGGGGAGCTAACTATGGCTACACCTTC. Translation gives CASSLDWGANYGYTF.

The sample holds a few counts of this clone. The V gene is TRBV7-9, the J gene TRBJ1-3; TRBD1 is a possible D gene (6 bases). Germline V gives CDR1 SEHNR, CDR2 FQNEAQ (reference sequence). V was cut by 5 bases and J by 3 bases, with 11 bases left in between. This CDR3 contains 14 residues. The CDR3 sequence is CASSVQGGGNTIYF. The CDR3 nucleotides are TGTGCCAGCAGCGTACAGGGTGGTGGAAACACCATATATTTT.

The chain has TRBV2 and TRBJ1-5; TRBD1 matches 7 bases. The trim removed 1 base at V and 9 bases at J, leaving 6 bases unmatched. Per germline, CDR1 SNHLY and CDR2 FYNNEI. CDR3 size: 14 residues. CDR3 nucleotides: TGTGCCAGCAGTGAAGGGACAGGAACCCTGCCCCAGCATTTT. This encodes CASSEGTGTLPQHF.

V usage is TRBV2 and J usage is TRBJ2-1; unclear D gene. Germline CDR1 is SNHLY and CDR2 is FYNNEI. The CDR3 is 11 residues long. V gave up 6 bases and J gave up 9 bases, with 9 bases separating them. CDR3 nucleotide sequence: TGTGCCAGCAGCGTTGGCGGTGAGCAGTTCTTC. Protein: CASSVGGEQFF.

The chain uses TRBV19 and TRBJ2-5; TRBD2 agrees at 8 bases. Germline values: CDR1 LNHDA, CDR2 SQIVND (reference sequence). Unmatched junction bases numbered 12, after V lost 3 bases and J lost 3 bases. The length of the CDR3 is 17 residues. CDR3 amino acids: CASSMPLGVAGKETQYF. CDR3 in DNA: TGTGCCAGTAGTATGCCCCTTGGGGTAGCGGGGAAAGAGACCCAGTACTTC.

The genes are TRBV6-1 and TRBJ1-5; 7 nucleotides align to TRBD1. The CDR3 has 21 amino acids. Trimming took 6 bases from V and 0 from J; bases not matched to a gene: 23. Germline CDR1 is MNHNS and CDR2 is SASEGT. The CDR3 loop reads CASRERQPIGTDLYSNQPQHF. CDR3 in DNA: TGTGCCAGCAGGGAAAGACAGCCAATCGGGACAGACTTATATAGCAATCAGCCCCAGCATTTT.

The rearrangement joins TRBV5-1 to TRBJ2-2; possible D gene TRBD1, 6 bases. Germline V gene sequence: CDR1 SGHRS, CDR2 YFSETQ. The CDR3 has 14 residues. V lost 4 bases and J 5 bases, leaving 12 bases between the germline ends. The CDR3 loop is CASSVGTSTGELFF. The CDR3 DNA is TGCGCCAGCAGCGTCGGGACATCAACCGGGGAGCTGTTTTTT.